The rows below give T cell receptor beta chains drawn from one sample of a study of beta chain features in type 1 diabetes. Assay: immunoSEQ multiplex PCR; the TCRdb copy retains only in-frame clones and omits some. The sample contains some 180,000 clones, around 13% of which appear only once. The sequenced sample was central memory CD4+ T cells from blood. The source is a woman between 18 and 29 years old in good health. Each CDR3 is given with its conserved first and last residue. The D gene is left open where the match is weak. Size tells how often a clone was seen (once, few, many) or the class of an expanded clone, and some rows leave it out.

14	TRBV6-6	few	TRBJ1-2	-	TGTGCCAGCAGTTTTTCCAACACCTACTATGGCTACACCTTC	CASSFSNTYYGYTF
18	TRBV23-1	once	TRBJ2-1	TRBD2	TGCGCCAGCAGCGTCGCCCCGTTAGCGGGAGGGGTGTCGGCTGAGCAGTTCTTC	CASSVAPLAGGVSAEQFF
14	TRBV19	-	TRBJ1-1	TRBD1	TGTGCCAGTAGTATCGGGGACAGGGGCACTGAAGCTTTCTTT	CASSIGDRGTEAFF
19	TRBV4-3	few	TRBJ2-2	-	TGCGCCAGCAGCCAAGAACCTCTCCTGCTAGATCGTTCGGGCGGGGAGCTGTTTTTT	CASSQEPLLLDRSGGELFF
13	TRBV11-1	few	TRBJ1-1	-	TGTGCCAGCAGCTTATCAGTTAACACTGAAGCTTTCTTT	CASSLSVNTEAFF
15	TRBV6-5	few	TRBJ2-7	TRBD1	TGTGCCAGCCGGAACAGGGGGGATGGCTCCTACGAGCAGTACTTC	CASRNRGDGSYEQYF
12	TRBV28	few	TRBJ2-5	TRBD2	TGTGCCAGCGGGAGGGCCCCCGAGACCCAGTACTTC	CASGRAPETQYF
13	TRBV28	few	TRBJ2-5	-	TGTGCCAGCAGTTCATCTGCGCAAGAGACCCAGTACTTC	CASSSSAQETQYF
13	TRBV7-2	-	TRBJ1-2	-	TGTGCCAGCAGCCAACCTAACGGGATCGGCTACACCTTC	CASSQPNGIGYTF
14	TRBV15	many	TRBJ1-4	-	TGTGCCACCAGCACTTGGGGGGATAATGAAAAACTGTTTTTT	CATSTWGDNEKLFF
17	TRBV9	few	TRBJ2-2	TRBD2	TGTGCCAGCAGGTTGGGACTAGCGGGAGGGCCTGCCGGGGAGCTGTTTTTT	CASRLGLAGGPAGELFF
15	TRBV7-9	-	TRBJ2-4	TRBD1	TGTGCCAGCAGCTTAGATAGGGGGCTTGGAAACATTCAGTACTTC	CASSLDRGLGNIQYF
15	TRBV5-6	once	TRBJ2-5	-	TGTGCCAGCAGCTTGGCTGGGCAGGGCCAAGAGACCCAGTACTTC	CASSLAGQGQETQYF
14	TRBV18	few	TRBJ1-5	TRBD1	TGTGCCAGCTCCCCAGCACAGGGGAATCAGCCCCAGCATTTT	CASSPAQGNQPQHF
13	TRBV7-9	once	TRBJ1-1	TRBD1	TGTGCCTCCCAGGGGGCAGGGAACACTGAAGCTTTCTTT	CASQGAGNTEAFF
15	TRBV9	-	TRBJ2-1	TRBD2	TGTGCCAGCAGCGTTAGACTAGCTAACTACAATGAGCAGTTCTTC	CASSVRLANYNEQFF
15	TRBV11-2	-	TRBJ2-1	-	TGTGCCAGCAGCTCGACAGGCATTCTATACAATGAGCAGTTCTTC	CASSSTGILYNEQFF
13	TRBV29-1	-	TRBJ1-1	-	TGCAGCGTTGGTCCGGGGGGTAAAACTGAAGCTTTCTTT	CSVGPGGKTEAFF
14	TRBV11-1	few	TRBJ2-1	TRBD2	TGTGCCAGCCGATCCGGCGGGGGGCCAAATGAGCAGTTCTTC	CASRSGGGPNEQFF
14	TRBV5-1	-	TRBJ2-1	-	TGCGCCAGCAGCTCTGGGAGCGGGTATCGGGAGCAGTTCTTC	CASSSGSGYREQFF